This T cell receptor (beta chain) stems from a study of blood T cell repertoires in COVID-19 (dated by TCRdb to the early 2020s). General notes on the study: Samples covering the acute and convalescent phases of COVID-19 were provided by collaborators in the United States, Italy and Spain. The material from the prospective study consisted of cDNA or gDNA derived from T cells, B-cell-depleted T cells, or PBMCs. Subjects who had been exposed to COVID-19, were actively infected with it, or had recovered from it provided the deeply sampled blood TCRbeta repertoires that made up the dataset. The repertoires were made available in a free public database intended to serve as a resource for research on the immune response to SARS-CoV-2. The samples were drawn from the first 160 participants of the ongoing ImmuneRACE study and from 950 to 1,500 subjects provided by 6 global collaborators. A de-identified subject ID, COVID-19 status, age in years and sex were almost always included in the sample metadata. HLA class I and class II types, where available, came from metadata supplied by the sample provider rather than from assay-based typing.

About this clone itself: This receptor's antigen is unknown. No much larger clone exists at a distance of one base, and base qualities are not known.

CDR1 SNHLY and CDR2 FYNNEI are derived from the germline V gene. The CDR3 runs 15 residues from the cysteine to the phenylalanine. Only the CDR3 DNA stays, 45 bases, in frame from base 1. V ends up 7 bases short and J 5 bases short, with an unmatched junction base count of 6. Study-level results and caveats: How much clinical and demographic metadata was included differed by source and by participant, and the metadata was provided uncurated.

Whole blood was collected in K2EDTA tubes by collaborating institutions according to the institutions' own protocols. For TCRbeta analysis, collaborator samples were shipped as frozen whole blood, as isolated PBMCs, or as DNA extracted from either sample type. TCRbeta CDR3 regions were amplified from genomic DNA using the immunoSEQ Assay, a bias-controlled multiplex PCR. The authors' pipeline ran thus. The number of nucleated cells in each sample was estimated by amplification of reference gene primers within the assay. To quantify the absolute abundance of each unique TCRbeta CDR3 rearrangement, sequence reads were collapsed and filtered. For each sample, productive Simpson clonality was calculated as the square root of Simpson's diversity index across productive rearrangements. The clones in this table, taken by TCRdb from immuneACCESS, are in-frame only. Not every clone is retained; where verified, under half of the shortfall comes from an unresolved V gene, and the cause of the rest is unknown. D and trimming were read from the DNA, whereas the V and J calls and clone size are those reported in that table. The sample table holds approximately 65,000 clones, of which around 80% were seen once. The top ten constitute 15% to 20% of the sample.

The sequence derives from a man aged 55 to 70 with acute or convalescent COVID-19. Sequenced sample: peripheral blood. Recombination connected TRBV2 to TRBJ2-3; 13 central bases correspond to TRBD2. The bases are TGTGCCAGCACCAGACTAGCGGGAGGCGGAGATACGCAGTATTTT. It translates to CASTRLAGGGDTQYF.